Shown below are 10 T cell receptor beta chains from a single sample sequenced in a study of T cells in localized non-small cell lung cancer. Using immunoSEQ multiplex PCR, the repertoire was profiled, and TCRdb retains in-frame clones only, with some absent. The sample lists 35,000 to 45,000 clones; approximately 81% were seen once. The material was peripheral blood mononuclear cells, obtained before any cancer treatment. These TCRs come from a male donor aged 60 or older with stage II lung adenocarcinoma.

This clone was picked up a small number of times. The rearrangement links TRBV30 to TRBJ1-4, with D maybe TRBD1 (6 bases). Per germline, CDR1 GTSNPN and CDR2 SVGIG (reference sequence). Trimming removed 3 bases at V and 14 bases at J, with 16 bases between. The CDR3 is 12 residues long. CDR3 sequence reads: CAWSDDRFGLFF. CDR3 in DNA: TGTGCCTGGAGCGACGACAGGTTCGGGCTGTTTTTT.

The gene calls are TRBV7-8 and TRBJ1-2; D may be TRBD1 (6 bases). CDR3 length equals 13 residues. The germline gives CDR1 SGHVS, CDR2 FQNEAQ. Trimming stripped 8 bases from V and 8 bases from J, with 18 bases between. CDR3 loop: CASGQWSVEGYTF. CDR3 sequence (DNA): TGTGCCAGCGGACAGTGGAGTGTGGAAGGCTACACCTTC.

The rearrangement joins TRBV2 to TRBJ2-2; a weak D match, TRBD1 (6 bases). From germline, CDR1 is SNHLY and CDR2 FYNNEI. This CDR3 is 16 amino acids long. V was shortened by 6 bases and J by 0 bases, with 14 bases between the two germline ends. CDR3 loop: CASSTGHLANTGELFF. The CDR3 bases are TGTGCCAGCAGCACGGGACATCTCGCGAACACCGGGGAGCTGTTTTTT.

The rearrangement joins TRBV15 to TRBJ1-5, with no clear D. Trimming stripped 0 bases from V and 4 bases from J, with 13 bases between. The CDR3 consists of 16 residues. CDR1 is LNHNV, CDR2 YYDKDF, per germline (reference sequence). CDR3 region: CATSRDPRGKNQPQHF. For the CDR3, the DNA is TGTGCCACCAGCAGAGATCCTAGAGGGAAAAATCAGCCCCAGCATTTT.

V is TRBV7-2 and J is TRBJ2-2; 9 nucleotides agree with TRBD1. The J segment lost 3 bases and the V segment lost 5 bases, leaving 1 base of the junction unmatched. The CDR3 has 14 residues. The germline V gene has CDR1 SGHTA and CDR2 FQGNSA. The DNA for the CDR3 is TGTGCCAGCAGCGACAGGGGGTACACCGGGGAGCTGTTTTTT. Translated, it gives CASSDRGYTGELFF.

The J gene is TRBJ1-4, the V gene TRBV7-2; no clear D gene. Germline V gene sequence: CDR1 SGHTA, CDR2 FQGNSA. The CDR3 extends over 15 amino acids. The V and J ends lost 5 bases and 3 bases respectively, with 13 bases between them. CDR3 DNA sequence: TGTGCCAGCAGCGAAGAACCCGGGGCTAATGAAAAACTGTTTTTT. Its protein is CASSEEPGANEKLFF.

The chain uses TRBV6-6 and TRBJ1-6; D gene ambiguous. Germline V CDR1 and CDR2: MNHNY, SVGAGI (reference sequence). V lost 2 bases and J lost 0, with 5 bases in between. The CDR3 sequence is 15 residues long. The CDR3 here is CASSYRSSYNSPLHF. CDR3 nucleotides: TGTGCCAGCAGTTACCGAAGCTCCTATAATTCACCCCTCCACTTT.

The chain combines TRBV9 with TRBJ2-7; D is undetermined. This CDR3 has 13 amino acids. The V end lost 4 bases, the J end lost 6 bases, and 14 bases lay between the germline ends. Germline V lookup: CDR1 SGDLS, CDR2 YYNGEE. CDR3 in DNA: TGTGCCAGCAGCCCGATCCTCTCTACCGAGCAGTACTTC. Translating gives CASSPILSTEQYF.

CDR3 loop: CASSTLVGGYTF. The CDR3 DNA follows: TGTGCCAGTAGTACCTTAGTGGGTGGCTACACCTTC. The chain links TRBV19 to TRBJ1-2; no reliable D call. V lost 4 bases, J lost 7 bases, and 10 bases lay in between. The CDR3 has 12 residues. The germline gives CDR1 LNHDA, CDR2 SQIVND (reference sequence).

The chain recombines TRBV27 with TRBJ2-7; D tentatively reads TRBD1 or TRBD2 (5 bases each). Trimming cost V 7 bases and J 7 bases, with 11 bases left between them. From germline, CDR1 is MNHEY and CDR2 SMNVEV (reference sequence). This CDR3 has 11 amino acids. CDR3 coding DNA: TGTGCCAGCACCAATTGGGGGGAGCAGTACTTC. This codes for CASTNWGEQYF.